This T cell receptor (beta chain) was recovered during a study of liver allograft versus peripheral blood T cells. Study-level background: What was compared were the T cell receptor repertoires in transplanted livers and those in the peripheral blood of recipients. Findings of the study overall: In liver allografts, T cell receptor repertoires reportedly differed from the repertoires found in peripheral blood.

TCRdb redid the calling of the reads with MiXCR, one entry per CDR3 protein. The data show 9,500 to 13,000 distinct CDR3 sequences, 23% seen once. The germline CDR1 and CDR2 sequences are MNHEY and SMNVEV (reference sequence). The CDR3 has 14 residues. The ends were cut back, 6 bases at V and 5 bases at J, with 16 bases in the middle. This clonotype has more than one count but fewer than ten. The antigen is unknown. The sequence was obtained from a human patient who had a liver transplant. Some T cells could come from the graft donor. The J gene is TRBJ1-1, the V gene TRBV27; D perhaps matches TRBD1 (6 bases). The CDR3 loop reads CASRYHGQGTEAFF. The CDR3 DNA is TGTGCCAGCAGGTACCATGGGCAGGGGACTGAAGCTTTCTTT.